The 9 T cell receptor beta chains given below trace back to one sample, sequenced in a study of blood T cell repertoires in COVID-19. The data were produced by immunoSEQ multiplex PCR, yet TCRdb's version contains in-frame clones alone and is incomplete. The repertoire has 35,000 to 45,000 clones, about 88% of them found once; the top ten carry less than 2.5%. Source material: peripheral blood. All receptors come from a human donor in a cohort sampled during active COVID-19.

This clone was counted between two and nine times. The chain links TRBV7-9 to TRBJ2-5, with a tentative D call TRBD2 (5 bases). The CDR3 is 14 amino acids. Trimming took off 3 bases at V and 5 bases at J, with 13 bases between the two ends. Germline-derived CDR1 and CDR2 are SEHNR and FQNEAQ (reference sequence). The CDR3 region has the DNA TGTGCCAGCAGCTTGCGGGCAGAGCAGGAGACCCAGTACTTC. Residues: CASSLRAEQETQYF.

The V gene is TRBV19, the J gene TRBJ1-1, with TRBD1 as a possible D gene (6 bases). Per the germline V gene, CDR1 is LNHDA and CDR2 is SQIVND (reference sequence). The length of the CDR3 is 15 residues. Trimming stripped 2 bases from V and 0 bases from J, with 10 bases between. The CDR3 region is CASSIPDSLNTEAFF. The CDR3 bases are TGTGCCAGTAGTATACCGGACAGCTTGAACACTGAAGCTTTCTTT. The entire variable domain, with the rest obtained from reference TRBV19 and TRBJ1-1, is as follows: DGGITQSPKYLFRKEGQNVTLSCEQNLNHDAMYWYRQDPGQGLRLIYYSQIVNDFQKGDIAEGYSVSREKKESFPLTVTSAQKNPTAFYLCASSIPDSLNTEAFFGQGTRLTVV.

The rearrangement joins TRBV18 to TRBJ2-7, with 13 nucleotides matching TRBD2. V lost 2 bases, J lost 9 bases, and 1 base stayed unmatched. Germline V gene data show CDR1 as KGHSH and CDR2 as LQKENI. The CDR3 runs 13 residues. The CDR3 DNA follows: TGTGCCAGCTCACCAACTAGCGGGGGGGCGCAGTACTTC. Translated, it gives CASSPTSGGAQYF.

The chain employs TRBV9 and TRBJ1-3; D unresolved. Trimming took 5 bases from V and 1 from J, leaving 4 bases between them. The CDR3 runs 12 residues. Germline V CDR1 and CDR2: SGDLS, YYNGEE. The CDR3 is CASSRSGNTIYF. The CDR3 DNA is TGTGCCAGCAGTAGATCTGGAAACACCATATATTTT.

In DNA, the CDR3 is TGTGCCAGCAGTCTACGGACAGGGAGGTACGAGCAGTACTTC. Its protein is CASSLRTGRYEQYF. The chain is built from TRBV6-5 and TRBJ2-7; TRBD1 matches at 8 bases. CDR3 length: 14 residues. Per the germline V gene, CDR1 is MNHEY and CDR2 is SVGAGI. The V gene end was trimmed by 5 bases and the J gene end by 4 bases; junction bases not matched to a gene: 7.

The V gene is TRBV14, the J gene TRBJ1-4, with 10 bases identical to TRBD1. Germline CDR1 SGHDN, CDR2 FVKESK. The V gene end was trimmed by 4 bases and the J gene end by 6 bases; junction bases not matched to a gene: 5. The CDR3 is made up of 15 amino acids. CDR3 coding DNA: TGTGCCAGCAGCCTGACAGGGGGCGCATATGAAAAACTGTTTTTT. It translates to CASSLTGGAYEKLFF.

The chain combines TRBV27 with TRBJ2-5, with a tentative D call TRBD2 (7 bases). Trimming cost V 4 bases and J 5 bases, with 11 bases left between them. The CDR3 runs to 13 residues. The germline V gene has CDR1 MNHEY and CDR2 SMNVEV (reference sequence). CDR3 protein: CASSSGGWETQYF. DNA for the CDR3: TGTGCCAGCAGTTCGGGGGGCTGGGAGACCCAGTACTTC.

This clone was observed once. The V and J genes are TRBV27 and TRBJ1-6, with D possibly matching TRBD1 (6 bases). CDR3 length: 17 amino acids. The V and J ends lost 4 bases and 3 bases respectively, with 16 bases between them. In germline, CDR1 is MNHEY, CDR2 SMNVEV (reference sequence). The CDR3 spells CASSSSSDRHYNSPLHF. The CDR3 DNA sequence: TGTGCCAGCAGTTCAAGTTCCGACAGGCACTATAATTCACCCCTCCACTTT.

CDR3 in DNA: TGTGCCAGTAGTACTCTACCGAACACCGGGGAGCTGTTTTTT. Translation gives CASSTLPNTGELFF. J is TRBJ2-2 and V is TRBV19; no reliable D call. V was cut by 4 bases and J by 0 bases, with 6 bases left in between. The CDR3 covers 14 residues. Looked up from germline, CDR1 is LNHDA and CDR2 is SQIVND (reference sequence).